The rows below give T cell receptor beta chains drawn from one sample of a study of cytomegalovirus exposure and HLA in healthy donors. Profiled with immunoSEQ multiplex PCR; TCRdb holds only in-frame clones, not every one. The sample carries 70,000 to 75,000 clones, 90% to 95% recorded once. The sequencing input was PBMCs. The receptor source for this set is a man between 18 and 35 years old in good health and CMV-seropositive. The CDR3 runs from the conserved cysteine through the conserved F or W. The D gene is left open where the match is weak. Not every row has a clone size; where given, it reads once, few, many or a size class.

D: TRBD2; size: .; J: TRBJ2-7; V: TRBV5-1; DNA: TGCGCCAGCAGCGGCCTAACTAGCGGGAGCTTTTATGAGCAGTACTTC; CDR3: CASSGLTSGSFYEQYF
D: .; size: .; J: TRBJ2-1; V: TRBV18; DNA: TGTGCCAGCTCCCGGCCAGGCCCAGGCAGGGGTGAGTCCAATGAGCAGTTCTTC; CDR3: CASSRPGPGRGESNEQFF
D: TRBD1; size: .; J: TRBJ1-4; V: TRBV5-4; DNA: TGTGCCAGCAGCCCGGACAGGGGTTTTACTAATGAAAAACTGTTTTTT; CDR3: CASSPDRGFTNEKLFF
D: .; size: .; J: TRBJ1-1; V: TRBV5-1; DNA: TGCGCCAGCAGCTTGGAGGCCGCCGGAGGCACTGAAGCTTTCTTT; CDR3: CASSLEAAGGTEAFF
D: .; size: many; J: TRBJ2-5; V: TRBV6-1; DNA: TGTGCCAGCAGTGAAGCAGGGGATGCGAAGACCCAGTACTTC; CDR3: CASSEAGDAKTQYF
D: TRBD1; size: .; J: TRBJ2-6; V: TRBV7-9; DNA: TGTGCCACCCTAGGACAGGGGGCAGCTGGGGCCAACGTCCTGACTTTC; CDR3: CATLGQGAAGANVLTF
D: .; size: medium-sized; J: TRBJ1-1; V: TRBV6-5; DNA: TGTGCCAGCAGCAGGGGTTTTGAGAACACTGAAGCTTTCTTT; CDR3: CASSRGFENTEAFF
D: .; size: .; J: TRBJ2-1; V: TRBV7-2; DNA: TGTGCCAGCAGCTTAGAAGCTAGCAATGGGGGGGAGCAGTTCTTC; CDR3: CASSLEASNGGEQFF
D: .; size: .; J: TRBJ2-7; V: TRBV5-1; DNA: TGCGCCAGCAGCGAACAGGCAACTCGGAGTACCTACGAGCAGTACTTC; CDR3: CASSEQATRSTYEQYF
D: .; size: .; J: TRBJ2-2; V: TRBV5-1; DNA: TGCGCCAGCAGCTCGGCGGTAGTGATCGGCACCGGGGAGCTGTTTTTT; CDR3: CASSSAVVIGTGELFF
D: .; size: .; J: TRBJ1-1; V: TRBV5-1; DNA: TGCGCCAGCAGTAAGGGGACTGAAGCTTTCTTT; CDR3: CASSKGTEAFF
D: TRBD2; size: .; J: TRBJ2-1; V: TRBV5-1; DNA: TGCGCCAGCAGCCCTACTATCGGGACTAGCGGATACAATGAGCAGTTCTTC; CDR3: CASSPTIGTSGYNEQFF
D: TRBD2; size: .; J: TRBJ2-3; V: TRBV9; DNA: TGTGCCAGCACCCTGAGCGGGATCGCCACAGATACGCAGTATTTT; CDR3: CASTLSGIATDTQYF
D: .; size: .; J: TRBJ2-7; V: TRBV7-8; DNA: TGTGCCAGCAGCTCGGACAGATCCTACGAGCAGTACTTC; CDR3: CASSSDRSYEQYF
D: TRBD1; size: .; J: TRBJ1-2; V: TRBV6-6; DNA: TGTGCCAGCAGTCCCCTACAGGGGGCAGGCTATGGCTACACCTTC; CDR3: CASSPLQGAGYGYTF
D: .; size: .; J: TRBJ1-2; V: TRBV7-4; DNA: TGTGCCAGCAGCCCCGGGACATTGGACGACTATGGCTACACCTTC; CDR3: CASSPGTLDDYGYTF
D: .; size: .; J: TRBJ2-1; V: TRBV29-1; DNA: TGCAGCGTTGTAACGGTTAACGCTTACAATGAGCAGTTCTTC; CDR3: CSVVTVNAYNEQFF
D: TRBD1; size: once; J: TRBJ2-7; V: TRBV11-2; DNA: TGTGCCAGCAGCTCAGGCGGGACAGGGAAGCAGTACTTC; CDR3: CASSSGGTGKQYF
D: .; size: .; J: TRBJ1-2; V: TRBV5-1; DNA: TGCGCCAGCAGCGTAGGACAGTTGAACTATGGCTACACCTTC; CDR3: CASSVGQLNYGYTF
D: .; size: .; J: TRBJ1-1; V: TRBV7-2; DNA: TGTGCCAGCAGCTTAACGGGGACTGAAGCTTTCTTT; CDR3: CASSLTGTEAFF
D: TRBD1; size: .; J: TRBJ1-4; V: TRBV10-3; DNA: TGTGCCATCAGTGGAGACAGGGACAGAGGGGGTAATGAAAAACTGTTTTTT; CDR3: CAISGDRDRGGNEKLFF
D: TRBD1; size: .; J: TRBJ2-7; V: TRBV18; DNA: TGTGCCAGCTCAGACAGGGTCTACGAGCAGTACTTC; CDR3: CASSDRVYEQYF
D: .; size: .; J: TRBJ2-7; V: TRBV5-1; DNA: TGCGCCAGCGGCAGGTTCTACGAGCAGTACTTC; CDR3: CASGRFYEQYF
D: TRBD1; size: .; J: TRBJ1-2; V: TRBV5-6; DNA: TGTGCCAGCAGCTTGGAGATTAGGGGGCCCGCCACCTATGGCTACACCTTC; CDR3: CASSLEIRGPATYGYTF
D: .; size: .; J: TRBJ1-3; V: TRBV13; DNA: TGTGCCAGCAGCCACGGGACTGGAAACACCATATATTTT; CDR3: CASSHGTGNTIYF
D: .; size: .; J: TRBJ1-1; V: TRBV10-3; DNA: TGTGCCATCAGTGAGTCGGCGTGGGACAAGGGGTTATTTACTGAAGCTTTCTTT; CDR3: CAISESAWDKGLFTEAFF
D: TRBD1; size: .; J: TRBJ1-1; V: TRBV10-3; DNA: TGTGCCATCAGTGATCCACAGGGGCCCTTGAACACTGAAGCTTTCTTT; CDR3: CAISDPQGPLNTEAFF
D: .; size: .; J: TRBJ2-3; V: TRBV18; DNA: TGTGCCAGCTCACCCCGCCTAGGGGTATACAGAAAGACCACAGATACGCAGTATTTT; CDR3: CASSPRLGVYRKTTDTQYF
D: TRBD2; size: .; J: TRBJ2-7; V: TRBV2; DNA: TGTGCCAGCAACGGACTAGCGGGCTACGAGCAGTACTTC; CDR3: CASNGLAGYEQYF
D: .; size: .; J: TRBJ2-3; V: TRBV6-1; DNA: TGTGCCAGCGCAGGGGGGTCCCTCACAGATACGCAGTATTTT; CDR3: CASAGGSLTDTQYF
D: .; size: .; J: TRBJ2-3; V: TRBV12-5; DNA: TGTGCTAGTGCCCTCTACAGAGGGCGGGGAGATACGCAGTATTTT; CDR3: CASALYRGRGDTQYF
D: TRBD2; size: .; J: TRBJ2-2; V: TRBV5-4; DNA: TGTGCCAGCAGCTTAGGGACTAGCCCCGGGGAGCTGTTTTTT; CDR3: CASSLGTSPGELFF
D: .; size: .; J: TRBJ1-3; V: TRBV5-4; DNA: TGTGCCAGCAGCTTGGCGGGTGCCGGAAACACCATATATTTT; CDR3: CASSLAGAGNTIYF
D: TRBD1; size: .; J: TRBJ1-2; V: TRBV5-4; DNA: TGTGCCAGCAGCTTGGGCGAGGGGACAGCACGGCGCGGCTACACCTTC; CDR3: CASSLGEGTARRGYTF
D: .; size: .; J: TRBJ1-5; V: TRBV5-1; DNA: TGCGCCAGCCCCTTACGGGAGGGTGAGTATCAGCCCCAGCATTTT; CDR3: CASPLREGEYQPQHF
D: .; size: .; J: TRBJ1-1; V: TRBV5-1; DNA: TGCGCCAGCAGCTTTCCAGACACTGAAGCTTTCTTT; CDR3: CASSFPDTEAFF
D: .; size: .; J: TRBJ2-7; V: TRBV21-1; DNA: TGTGCCAGCAGCAAACGGGACAGGGGGCGGAACGAGCAGTACTTC; CDR3: CASSKRDRGRNEQYF
D: .; size: few; J: TRBJ1-2; V: TRBV2; DNA: TGTGCCAGCACCGAGGAGGGTACGGTTAACTATGGCTACACCTTC; CDR3: CASTEEGTVNYGYTF
D: TRBD1; size: .; J: TRBJ2-3; V: TRBV7-9; DNA: TGTGCCAGCAGCTTAGGAACAGGGGTAGATACGCAGTATTTT; CDR3: CASSLGTGVDTQYF
D: TRBD1; size: .; J: TRBJ1-3; V: TRBV6-5; DNA: TGTGCCACCCGGGGACAGATCTCTGGAAACACCATATATTTT; CDR3: CATRGQISGNTIYF
D: TRBD1; size: .; J: TRBJ1-6; V: TRBV4-2; DNA: TGTGCCAGCAGCCAGAGCAGAACAGGGGGCGCTAATTCACCCCTCCACTTT; CDR3: CASSQSRTGGANSPLHF
D: .; size: .; J: TRBJ1-5; V: TRBV7-6; DNA: TGTGCCAGCAGCGAACTCGCGGGGGGGTATCAGCCCCAGCATTTT; CDR3: CASSELAGGYQPQHF
D: TRBD1; size: once; J: TRBJ1-3; V: TRBV5-1; DNA: TGCGCCAGCAGCTTGTTGGGGACAGGGGGGACTGGAAACACCATATATTTT; CDR3: CASSLLGTGGTGNTIYF
D: .; size: .; J: TRBJ1-5; V: TRBV4-1; DNA: TGCGCCAGCAGCCAAGATGAGGACAACCGAAGGCCCCAGCATTTT; CDR3: CASSQDEDNRRPQHF
D: .; size: once; J: TRBJ2-1; V: TRBV27; DNA: TGTGCCAGCAGTCCCCGCGAGACGGGGCCAGGGGTTGGGTACAATGAGCAGTTCTTC; CDR3: CASSPRETGPGVGYNEQFF
D: TRBD1; size: .; J: TRBJ1-1; V: TRBV7-9; DNA: TGTGCCAGCAGCTTGCGACAGGGGAACACTGAAGCTTTCTTT; CDR3: CASSLRQGNTEAFF
D: TRBD1; size: .; J: TRBJ2-5; V: TRBV7-8; DNA: TGTGCCAGCAGCTTAGGGACAGGGCAAGAGACCCAGTACTTC; CDR3: CASSLGTGQETQYF
D: .; size: .; J: TRBJ2-5; V: TRBV20-1; DNA: TGCAGTGCTGGGGGGTGGAAGACCCAGTACTTC; CDR3: CSAGGWKTQYF
D: TRBD2; size: .; J: TRBJ2-3; V: TRBV6-5; DNA: TGTGCCAGCAGCGCACTAGCGGGACCAGATACGCAGTATTTT; CDR3: CASSALAGPDTQYF
D: TRBD1; size: .; J: TRBJ2-1; V: TRBV6-1; DNA: TGTGCCAGCCGCTCGGACAGGACCCGTAATGAGCAGTTCTTC; CDR3: CASRSDRTRNEQFF
D: TRBD1; size: .; J: TRBJ1-2; V: TRBV4-1; DNA: TGCGCCAGCAGCCACCCAGACAGGGCCGCGGGGGGCTACACCTTC; CDR3: CASSHPDRAAGGYTF